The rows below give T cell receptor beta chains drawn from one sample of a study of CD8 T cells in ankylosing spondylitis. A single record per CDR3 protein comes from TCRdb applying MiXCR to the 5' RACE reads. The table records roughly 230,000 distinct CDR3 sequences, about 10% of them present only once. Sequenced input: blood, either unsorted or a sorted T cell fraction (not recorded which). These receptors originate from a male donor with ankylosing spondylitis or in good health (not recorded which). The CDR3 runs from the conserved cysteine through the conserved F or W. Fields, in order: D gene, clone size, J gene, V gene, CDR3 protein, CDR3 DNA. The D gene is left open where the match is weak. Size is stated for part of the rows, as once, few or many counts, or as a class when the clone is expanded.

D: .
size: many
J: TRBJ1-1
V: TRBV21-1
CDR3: CASSDEGGGNTEAFF
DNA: TGTGCCAGCAGCGACGAAGGGGGGGGGAACACTGAAGCTTTCTTT

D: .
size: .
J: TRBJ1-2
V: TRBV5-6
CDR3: CASSLVGQGRVVRIYGYTF
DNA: TGTGCCAGCAGCTTGGTTGGGCAGGGTAGGGTGGTGCGGATCTATGGCTACACCTTC

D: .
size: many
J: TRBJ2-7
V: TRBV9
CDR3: CASSGEGRSSYEQYF
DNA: TGTGCCAGCAGCGGCGAGGGAAGGAGCTCCTACGAGCAGTACTTC

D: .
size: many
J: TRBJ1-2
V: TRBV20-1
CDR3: CSAQDIANYGYTF
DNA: TGCAGTGCCCAGGACATAGCTAACTATGGCTACACCTTC

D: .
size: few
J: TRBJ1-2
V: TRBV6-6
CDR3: CASTHSGTALSLYGYTF
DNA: TGTGCCAGCACCCATTCCGGGACTGCCCTATCCCTTTATGGCTACACCTTC

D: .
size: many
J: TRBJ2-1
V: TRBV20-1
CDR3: CSARGQGLHNEQFF
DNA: TGCAGTGCTAGAGGCCAGGGGCTTCACAATGAGCAGTTCTTC

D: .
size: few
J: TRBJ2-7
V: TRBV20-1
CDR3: CCARVWRSASYEQYF
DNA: TGCTGTGCTAGAGTCTGGAGGTCGGCATCCTACGAGCAGTACTTC

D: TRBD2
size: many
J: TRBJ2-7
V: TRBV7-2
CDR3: CASSPTSGRLSEQYF
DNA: TGTGCCAGCAGCCCGACTAGCGGGAGATTGTCCGAGCAGTACTTC

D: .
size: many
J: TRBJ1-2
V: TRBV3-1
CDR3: CASSQENRQSYGYTF
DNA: TGTGCCAGCAGCCAAGAAAACCGACAGTCCTATGGCTACACCTTC

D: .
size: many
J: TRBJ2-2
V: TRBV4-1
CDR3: CASSRNTRAGELFF
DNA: TGCGCCAGCAGCCGTAACACGCGCGCCGGGGAGCTGTTTTTT

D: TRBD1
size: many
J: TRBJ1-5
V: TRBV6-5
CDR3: CASSYSQDRAKQPQHF
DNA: TGTGCCAGCAGTTACTCCCAAGACAGGGCGAAGCAGCCCCAGCATTTT

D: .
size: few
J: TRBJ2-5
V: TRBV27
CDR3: CASTLDGTQYF
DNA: TGTGCCAGCACCCTCGATGGGACCCAGTACTTC

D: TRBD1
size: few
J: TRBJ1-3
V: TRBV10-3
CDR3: CAIKGQVSGNTIYF
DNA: TGTGCCATCAAGGGACAGGTCTCTGGAAACACCATATATTTT

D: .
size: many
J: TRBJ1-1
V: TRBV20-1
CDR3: CSAPGRRAGNGFF
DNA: TGCAGTGCCCCCGGTAGAAGGGCGGGTAACGGTTTCTTT

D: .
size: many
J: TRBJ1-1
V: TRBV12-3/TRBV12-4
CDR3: CASSLTGVPTEAFF
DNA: TGTGCCAGCAGTTTGACGGGGGTTCCCACTGAAGCTTTCTTT

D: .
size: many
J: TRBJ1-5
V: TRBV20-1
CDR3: CSAKAGLYSNQPQHF
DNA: TGCAGTGCCAAGGCCGGACTTTATAGCAATCAGCCCCAGCATTTT

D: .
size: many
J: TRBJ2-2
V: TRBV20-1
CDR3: CSAQSAEERWTGELFF
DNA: TGCAGTGCCCAATCAGCGGAGGAACGGTGGACCGGGGAGCTGTTTTTT

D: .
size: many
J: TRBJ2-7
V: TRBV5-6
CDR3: CASSLSGGSYEQYF
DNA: TGTGCCAGCAGCTTGTCGGGTGGGTCCTACGAGCAGTACTTC

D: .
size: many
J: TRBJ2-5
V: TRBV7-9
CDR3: CASSLDWGTETQYF
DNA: TGTGCCAGCAGCTTAGACTGGGGGACGGAGACCCAGTACTTC

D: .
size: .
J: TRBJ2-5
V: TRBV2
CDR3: CASGGLIQETQYF
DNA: TGTGCCAGCGGAGGACTTATACAAGAGACCCAGTACTTC

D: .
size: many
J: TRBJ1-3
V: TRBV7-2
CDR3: CASSLAGRNTIYF
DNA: TGTGCCAGCAGCTTAGCGGGAAGGAACACCATATATTTT

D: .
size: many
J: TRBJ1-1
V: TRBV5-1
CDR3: CASSLAVRQGVTEAFF
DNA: TGCGCCAGCAGCTTGGCCGTGAGGCAGGGTGTCACTGAAGCTTTCTTT

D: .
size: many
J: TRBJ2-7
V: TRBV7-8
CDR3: CASSSRGFSYEQYF
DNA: TGTGCCAGCAGCTCCCGGGGTTTCTCCTACGAGCAGTACTTC

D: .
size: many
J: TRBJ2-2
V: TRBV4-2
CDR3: CASSQDRGNTGELFF
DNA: TGTGCCAGCAGCCAAGATAGGGGGAACACCGGGGAGCTGTTTTTT

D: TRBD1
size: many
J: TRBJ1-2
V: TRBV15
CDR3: CATSIPTGSALYGYTF
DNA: TGTGCCACCAGCATCCCGACAGGGTCGGCCCTCTATGGCTACACCTTC

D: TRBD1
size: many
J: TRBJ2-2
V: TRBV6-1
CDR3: CASSATDRDTGELFF
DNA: TGTGCCAGCAGTGCCACGGACAGGGACACCGGGGAGCTGTTTTTT

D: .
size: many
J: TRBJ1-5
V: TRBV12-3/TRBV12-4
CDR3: CASRHDTYSNQPQHF
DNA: TGTGCCAGCAGACATGACACCTATAGCAATCAGCCCCAGCATTTT

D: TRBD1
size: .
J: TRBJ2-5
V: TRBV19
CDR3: CASSTNRGQETQYF
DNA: TGTGCCAGTAGTACGAACAGGGGGCAAGAGACCCAGTACTTC

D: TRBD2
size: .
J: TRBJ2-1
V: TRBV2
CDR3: CASSEFVGLAAGQFF
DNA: TGTGCCAGCAGTGAATTTGTTGGACTAGCGGCGGGGCAGTTCTTC

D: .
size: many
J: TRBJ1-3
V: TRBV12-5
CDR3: CASGSIPSGNTIYF
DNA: TGTGCTAGTGGTTCCATACCCTCTGGAAACACCATATATTTT

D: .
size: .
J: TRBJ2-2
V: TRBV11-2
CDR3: CASSLDVRSGELFF
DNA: TGTGCCAGCAGCTTAGATGTCCGGTCTGGGGAGCTGTTTTTT

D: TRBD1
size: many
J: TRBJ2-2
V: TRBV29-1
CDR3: CSVERTGENTGELFF
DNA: TGCAGCGTTGAAAGAACAGGGGAAAACACCGGGGAGCTGTTTTTT

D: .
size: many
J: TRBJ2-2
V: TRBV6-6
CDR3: CASSQHTGELFF
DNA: TGTGCCAGCAGTCAACACACCGGGGAGCTGTTTTTT

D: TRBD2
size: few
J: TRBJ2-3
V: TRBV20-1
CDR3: CSGPGLAGTDTQYF
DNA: TGCAGTGGGCCGGGACTAGCGGGCACAGATACGCAGTATTTT

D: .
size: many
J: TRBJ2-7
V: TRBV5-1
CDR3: CASSPPGINVYEQYF
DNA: TGCGCCAGCAGCCCCCCAGGGATTAACGTCTACGAGCAGTACTTC

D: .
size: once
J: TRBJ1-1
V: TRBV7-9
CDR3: CAGTLGNTEAFF
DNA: TGTGCCGGCACGCTGGGAAACACTGAAGCTTTCTTT

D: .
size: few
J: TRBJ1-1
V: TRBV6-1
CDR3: CASTGTFMNTEAFF
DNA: TGTGCCAGCACAGGGACGTTTATGAACACTGAAGCTTTCTTT

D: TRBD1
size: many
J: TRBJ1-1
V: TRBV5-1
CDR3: CASSSRGQASNTEAFF
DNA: TGCGCCAGCAGCTCCCGGGGACAGGCCTCGAACACTGAAGCTTTCTTT

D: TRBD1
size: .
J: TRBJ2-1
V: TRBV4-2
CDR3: CARGSGGTGYNEQFF
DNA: TGTGCCAGGGGCTCTGGGGGGACAGGATACAATGAGCAGTTCTTC

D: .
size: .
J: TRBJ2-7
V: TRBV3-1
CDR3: CASSQVGRVFYEQYF
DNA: TGTGCCAGCAGCCAAGTGGGCAGGGTGTTTTACGAGCAGTACTTC

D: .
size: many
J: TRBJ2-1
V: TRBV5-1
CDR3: CASSLSGELYNEQFF
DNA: TGCGCCAGCAGCCTATCGGGGGAGCTCTACAATGAGCAGTTCTTC

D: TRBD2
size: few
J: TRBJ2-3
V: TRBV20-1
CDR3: CSARDWGGRKTDTQYF
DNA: TGCAGTGCTAGAGATTGGGGCGGGAGGAAGACAGATACGCAGTATTTT

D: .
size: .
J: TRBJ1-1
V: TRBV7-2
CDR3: CASSTRRGRGTEAFF
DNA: TGTGCCAGCAGTACCAGGAGGGGTCGGGGCACTGAAGCTTTCTTT

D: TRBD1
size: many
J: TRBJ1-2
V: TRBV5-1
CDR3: CASSSSGTGSYGYTF
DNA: TGCGCCAGCAGCTCCTCCGGGACAGGGAGCTATGGCTACACCTTC

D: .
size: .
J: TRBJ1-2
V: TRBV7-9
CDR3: CASSLNSANYGYTF
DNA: TGTGCCAGCAGCTTAAACTCAGCTAACTATGGCTACACCTTC